This is a list of T cell receptor beta chains from one sample in a study of graft-versus-host responses after intestinal transplantation. These TCRs' antigens remain unknown. Sequenced by immunoSEQ multiplex PCR; TCRdb stores in-frame clones only, minus some. The data hold fewer than 90,000 clones, with over 90% observed a single time. Sequences were derived from unstimulated CD4+ T cells sorted from spleen or lymph node cells, sampled before transplant. These receptors all come from a human donor who was the organ donor for an intestinal transplant. Each CDR3 is given with its conserved first and last residue. Fields, in order: clone size, D gene, V gene, J gene, CDR3 DNA, CDR3 protein. The D gene is left open where the match is weak. Rows may omit the clone size; those that give it use once, few, many or a size class.

-	-	TRBV7-3	TRBJ2-5	TGTGCCAGCAGCTTAAGGCAACAAGAGACCCAGTACTTC	CASSLRQQETQYF
-	-	TRBV9	TRBJ1-4	TGTGCCAGCAGCGTAGGGGACACGCTCCCCCGAGGAAAACTGTTTTTT	CASSVGDTLPRGKLFF
once	-	TRBV2	TRBJ1-1	TGTGCCAGCAGAATCGGGGCCAACACTGAAGCTTTCTTT	CASRIGANTEAFF
-	-	TRBV6-5	TRBJ1-5	TGTGCCAGCAGTGAAGTACAGCCCCAGCATTTT	CASSEVQPQHF
-	TRBD1	TRBV6-1	TRBJ1-5	TGTGCCAGCCAGGGGGCGAATCAGCCCCAGCATTTT	CASQGANQPQHF
-	-	TRBV9	TRBJ1-5	TGTGCCAGCAGCGCGGCCGGGAGCAATCAGCCCCAGCATTTT	CASSAAGSNQPQHF
-	TRBD2	TRBV27	TRBJ2-1	TGTGCCAGCAGACCCTATACTAGCGGGGGGGAGGGTGAGCAGTTCTTC	CASRPYTSGGEGEQFF
-	-	TRBV19	TRBJ1-1	TGTGCCAGTAGTGCCGGGACGGTCAACATGAACACTGAAGCTTTCTTT	CASSAGTVNMNTEAFF
-	-	TRBV14	TRBJ2-7	TGTGCCAGCAGCCCCGTCGACGCGGCAAGCTACGAGCAGTACTTC	CASSPVDAASYEQYF
-	-	TRBV11-1	TRBJ1-1	TGTGCCAGCAGCTCCAGCGCGATTACTGAAGCTTTCTTT	CASSSSAITEAFF
once	-	TRBV19	TRBJ2-3	TGTGCCAGTAGTATATCGGAGGATACGCAGTATTTT	CASSISEDTQYF
-	TRBD2	TRBV7-8	TRBJ2-7	TGTGCCAGCAGCTTCGGGGGGACCTCGGAGGAGCAGTACTTC	CASSFGGTSEEQYF
-	TRBD1	TRBV5-4	TRBJ2-7	TGTGCCAGCAGCCGGGACAGGGCAGTTTCCTACGAGCAGTACTTC	CASSRDRAVSYEQYF
-	-	TRBV11-2	TRBJ2-3	TGTGCCAGCAGCTTAGCTGATTGGGGGCCTAGCACAGATACGCAGTATTTT	CASSLADWGPSTDTQYF
once	TRBD1	TRBV5-1	TRBJ1-1	TGCGCCAGCAGCTTGCGTGGGACAGGGGACACTGAAGCTTTCTTT	CASSLRGTGDTEAFF
-	-	TRBV28	TRBJ1-5	TGTGCCAGCAGTTTAACAAATAGCAATCAGCCCCAGCATTTT	CASSLTNSNQPQHF
-	-	TRBV4-3	TRBJ1-6	TGCGCCAGCAGCCAAGGACACTATAATTCACCCCTCCACTTT	CASSQGHYNSPLHF
-	-	TRBV6-5	TRBJ2-7	TGTGCCAGCAGTGGGGGTGACTACGAGCAGTACTTC	CASSGGDYEQYF
-	-	TRBV5-5	TRBJ1-5	TGTGCCAGCAGCCCACTGGGTGGCCAGGGCCATCAGCCCCAGCATTTT	CASSPLGGQGHQPQHF
-	-	TRBV19	TRBJ2-7	TGTGCCAGTAGTAGGTCCCACAGTTCCGATTACGAGCAGTACTTC	CASSRSHSSDYEQYF
-	-	TRBV7-8	TRBJ1-6	TGTGCCAGCAGCTTAGCGAGGCCAGGTGGAGATAATTCACCCCTCCACTTT	CASSLARPGGDNSPLHF
-	-	TRBV6-1	TRBJ1-4	TGTGCCAGCACTTCCCGGGACCCGAGTGAAAAACTGTTTTTT	CASTSRDPSEKLFF
-	-	TRBV7-2	TRBJ1-1	TGTGCCAGCAGCTTACTTCCAGCGAACACTGAAGCTTTCTTT	CASSLLPANTEAFF
-	-	TRBV27	TRBJ1-6	TGTGCCAGCAGCCTTACGGTGATCTATAATTCACCCCTCCACTTT	CASSLTVIYNSPLHF
-	-	TRBV4-3	TRBJ2-3	TGCGCCAGCAGCCGAAGGAGTTCCGCAGATACGCAGTATTTT	CASSRRSSADTQYF
-	-	TRBV6-6	TRBJ2-2	TGTGCCAGCAGTTTCTTGGGGGGTTACACCGGGGAGCTGTTTTTT	CASSFLGGYTGELFF
-	TRBD1	TRBV5-1	TRBJ1-6	TGCGCCAGCAGCTTCAGTCCGTCCGGGACAGGGGGGGGTGGTTCACCCCTCCACTTT	CASSFSPSGTGGGGSPLHF
-	TRBD1	TRBV28	TRBJ2-2	TGTGCCAGCAGCCCCGTCACCGGGACAGGGGGCTACACCGGGGAGCTGTTTTTT	CASSPVTGTGGYTGELFF
-	-	TRBV5-4	TRBJ2-1	TGTGCCAGCAGCTTGGTCCAGACTTCCTACAATGAGCAGTTCTTC	CASSLVQTSYNEQFF
-	-	TRBV6-6	TRBJ2-7	TGTGCCAGCAGTTACTCGATCCAGATCCCCGAGCAGTACTTC	CASSYSIQIPEQYF
-	-	TRBV30	TRBJ1-4	TGTGCCTGGACCGGCAGGGGCGGTTACGAAAAACTGTTTTTT	CAWTGRGGYEKLFF
-	TRBD1	TRBV10-3	TRBJ1-1	TGTGCCATCAGTGCCCCCGGGACAGGGGTAACTGAAGCTTTCTTT	CAISAPGTGVTEAFF
-	-	TRBV28	TRBJ2-7	TGTGCCAGCACCAATCCCGGGACGGAGCAGTACTTC	CASTNPGTEQYF
-	-	TRBV6-5	TRBJ2-7	TGTGCCAGCAGTGAAGGCTCCTACGAGCAGTACTTC	CASSEGSYEQYF